This paragraph reports one T cell receptor beta chain. Its target antigen remains unknown. The junction differs from germline at one of its ends, possibly a read error. The data were obtained in a study of T cell repertoires in cytomegalovirus infection (dated by TCRdb to about 2019). Concerning the study at large: The HLA type of each donor mattered for the analysis, because public TCR beta signatures pointed to carriage of CMV infection along with the matching HLA type. General study outcomes and caveats: Carriers of CMV infection plus the relevant HLA type were discriminated by the cumulative frequency of public TCR beta family members in the study cohort and in an independent 352-donor cohort. The ex vivo response was dominated by HLA-C-restricted CMV-specific TCR beta clonotypes, which also provided the single most frequent clonotype in two of eight donors.

Counted from cysteine to phenylalanine, this CDR3 has 15 amino acids. Only the CDR3 DNA stays, 45 bases, in frame from base 1. CDR1 and CDR2 were assigned from the germline V gene as SGHVS and FNYEAQ. For sequencing, an Illumina HiSeq 1500 was employed. In TCRdb, the public reads were trimmed at Q25 with fastp and aligned with MiXCR, with productive beta chains retained. All rows with the same CDR3 protein become a single entry with the most common DNA and genes. The sample has roughly 720,000 distinct CDR3 sequences on record, 35% to 45% of them singletons. More than 2.5% of the sample lies in the top ten.

The sample comprised PBMCs. The chain couples TRBV7-6 to TRBJ2-5; the D gene assignment is perhaps TRBD1 or TRBD2, with each matching 7 bases. This receptor was obtained from a human donor in good health (CMV status not recorded). Some clones in this sample may be carry-over from other donors' samples. CDR3 reads: CASSYREGAQETQYF. The DNA reads TGTGCTAGCAGCTACAGGGAGGGGGCCCAAGAGACCCAGTACTTC.